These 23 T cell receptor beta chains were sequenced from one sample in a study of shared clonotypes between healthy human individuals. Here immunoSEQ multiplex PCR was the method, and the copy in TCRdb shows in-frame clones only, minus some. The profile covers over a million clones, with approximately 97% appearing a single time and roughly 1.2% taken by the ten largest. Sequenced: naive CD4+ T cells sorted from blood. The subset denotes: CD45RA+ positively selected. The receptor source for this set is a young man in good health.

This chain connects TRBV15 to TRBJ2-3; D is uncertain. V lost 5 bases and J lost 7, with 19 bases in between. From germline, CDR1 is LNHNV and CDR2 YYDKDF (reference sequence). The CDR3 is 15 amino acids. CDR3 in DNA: TGTGCCACCAGCGGACCAGCCCCTACTGCCAATACGCAGTATTTT. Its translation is CATSGPAPTANTQYF.

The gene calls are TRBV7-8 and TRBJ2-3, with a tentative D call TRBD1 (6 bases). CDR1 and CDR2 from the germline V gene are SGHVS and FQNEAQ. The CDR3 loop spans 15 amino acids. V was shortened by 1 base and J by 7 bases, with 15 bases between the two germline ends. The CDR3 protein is CASSLGQAGENTQYF. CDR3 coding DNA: TGTGCCAGCAGCTTAGGACAGGCGGGTGAAAATACGCAGTATTTT.

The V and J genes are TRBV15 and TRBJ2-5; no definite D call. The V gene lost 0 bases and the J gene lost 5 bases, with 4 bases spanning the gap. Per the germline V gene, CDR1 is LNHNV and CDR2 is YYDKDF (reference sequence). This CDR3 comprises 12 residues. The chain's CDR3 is CATSREFETQYF. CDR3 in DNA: TGTGCCACCAGCAGAGAGTTTGAGACCCAGTACTTC.

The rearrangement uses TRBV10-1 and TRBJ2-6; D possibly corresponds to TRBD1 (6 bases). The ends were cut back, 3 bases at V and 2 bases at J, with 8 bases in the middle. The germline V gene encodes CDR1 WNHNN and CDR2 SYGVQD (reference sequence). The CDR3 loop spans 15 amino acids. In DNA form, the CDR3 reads TGCGCCAGCAGTGATTCAGGGGCTGGGGCCAACGTCCTGACTTTC. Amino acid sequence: CASSDSGAGANVLTF.

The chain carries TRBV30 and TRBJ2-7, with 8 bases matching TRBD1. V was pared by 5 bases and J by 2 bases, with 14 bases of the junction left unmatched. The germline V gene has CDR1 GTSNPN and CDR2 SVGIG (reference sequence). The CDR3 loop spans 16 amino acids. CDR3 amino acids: CAWGTGRDRITYEQYF. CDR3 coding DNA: TGTGCCTGGGGTACGGGCCGGGACAGGATCACCTACGAGCAGTACTTC.

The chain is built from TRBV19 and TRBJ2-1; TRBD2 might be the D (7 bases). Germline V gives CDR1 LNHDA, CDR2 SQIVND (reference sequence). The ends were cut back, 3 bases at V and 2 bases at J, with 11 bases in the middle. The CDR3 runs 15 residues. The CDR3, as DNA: TGTGCCAGTAGTATTGTCGGGGGGCCCTACAATGAGCAGTTCTTC. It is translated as CASSIVGGPYNEQFF.

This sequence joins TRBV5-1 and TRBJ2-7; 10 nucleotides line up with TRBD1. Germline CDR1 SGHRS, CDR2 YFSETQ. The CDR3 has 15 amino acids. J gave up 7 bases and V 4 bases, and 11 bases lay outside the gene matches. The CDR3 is CASSRETGGSYEQYF. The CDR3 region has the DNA TGCGCCAGCAGCAGAGAGACAGGGGGCTCGTATGAGCAGTACTTC.

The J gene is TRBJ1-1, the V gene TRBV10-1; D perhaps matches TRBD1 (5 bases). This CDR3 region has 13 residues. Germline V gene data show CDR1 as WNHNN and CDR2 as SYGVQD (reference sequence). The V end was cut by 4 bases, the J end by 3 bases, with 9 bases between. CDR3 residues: CASSAQQDTEAFF. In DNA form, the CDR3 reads TGCGCCAGCAGTGCACAACAGGACACTGAAGCTTTCTTT.

The CDR3 sequence: CASSFGTGGSYEQYF. DNA of the CDR3: TGTGCCAGCAGTTTCGGGACAGGGGGTTCCTACGAGCAGTACTTC. The chain has TRBV11-2 and TRBJ2-7; 11 positions match TRBD1. Unmatched junction bases numbered 5, after V lost 6 bases and J lost 1 base. Germline CDR1 is SGHAT and CDR2 is FQNNGV. The CDR3 totals 15 residues.

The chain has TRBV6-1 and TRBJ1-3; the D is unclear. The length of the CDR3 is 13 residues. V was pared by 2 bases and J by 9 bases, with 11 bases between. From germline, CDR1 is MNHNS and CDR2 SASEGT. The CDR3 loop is CASSESGASTIYF. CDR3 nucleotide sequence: TGTGCCAGCAGTGAAAGTGGTGCTAGCACCATATATTTT.

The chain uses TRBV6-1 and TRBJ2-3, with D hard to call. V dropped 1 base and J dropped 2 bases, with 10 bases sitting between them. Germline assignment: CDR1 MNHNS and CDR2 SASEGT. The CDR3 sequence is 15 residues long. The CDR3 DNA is TGTGCCAGCAGTGAAGATGACACCTACACAGATACGCAGTATTTT. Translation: CASSEDDTYTDTQYF.

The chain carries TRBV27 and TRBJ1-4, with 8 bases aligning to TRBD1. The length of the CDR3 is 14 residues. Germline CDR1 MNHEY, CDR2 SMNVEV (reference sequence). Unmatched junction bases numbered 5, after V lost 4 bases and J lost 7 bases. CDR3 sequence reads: CASSSQGVSEKLFF. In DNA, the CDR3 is TGTGCCAGCAGTTCACAGGGGGTCTCTGAAAAACTGTTTTTT.

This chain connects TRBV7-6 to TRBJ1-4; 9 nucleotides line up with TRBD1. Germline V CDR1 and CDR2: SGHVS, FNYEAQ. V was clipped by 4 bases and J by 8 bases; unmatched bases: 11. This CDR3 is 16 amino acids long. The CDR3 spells CASSSRPGQGGEKLFF. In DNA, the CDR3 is TGTGCCAGCAGCTCCCGGCCGGGACAGGGCGGCGAAAAACTGTTTTTT.

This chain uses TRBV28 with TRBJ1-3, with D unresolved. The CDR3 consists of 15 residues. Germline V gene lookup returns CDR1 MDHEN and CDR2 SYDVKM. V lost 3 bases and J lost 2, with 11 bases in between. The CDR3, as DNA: TGTGCCAGCAGTTTCGGCCTGAGCGCTGGAAACACCATATATTTT. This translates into CASSFGLSAGNTIYF.

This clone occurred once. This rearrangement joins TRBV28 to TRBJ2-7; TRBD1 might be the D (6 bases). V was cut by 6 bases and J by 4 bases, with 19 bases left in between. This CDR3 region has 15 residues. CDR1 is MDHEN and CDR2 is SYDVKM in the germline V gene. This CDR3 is CASSLTPGQIYEQYF. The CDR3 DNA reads TGTGCCAGCAGCTTGACACCGGGACAAATTTACGAGCAGTACTTC. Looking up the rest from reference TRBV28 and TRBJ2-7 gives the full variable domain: DVKVTQSSRYLVKRTGEKVFLECVQDMDHENMFWYRQDPGLGLRLIYFSYDVKMKEKGDIPEGYSVSREKKERFSLILESASTNQTSMYLCASSLTPGQIYEQYFGPGTRLTVT.

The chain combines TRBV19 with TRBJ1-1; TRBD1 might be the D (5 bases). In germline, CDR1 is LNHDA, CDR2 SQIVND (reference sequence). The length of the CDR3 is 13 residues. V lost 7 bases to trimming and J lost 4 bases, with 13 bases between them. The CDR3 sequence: CASMKGGATEAFF. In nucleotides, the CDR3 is TGTGCCAGTATGAAGGGTGGGGCCACTGAAGCTTTCTTT.

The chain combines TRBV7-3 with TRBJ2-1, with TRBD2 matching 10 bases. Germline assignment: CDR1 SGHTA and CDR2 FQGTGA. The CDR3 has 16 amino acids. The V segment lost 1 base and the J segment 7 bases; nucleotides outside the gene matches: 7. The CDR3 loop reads CASSLRLAGVGNEQFF. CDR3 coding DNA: TGTGCCAGCAGCTTAAGGCTAGCGGGAGTAGGTAATGAGCAGTTCTTC.

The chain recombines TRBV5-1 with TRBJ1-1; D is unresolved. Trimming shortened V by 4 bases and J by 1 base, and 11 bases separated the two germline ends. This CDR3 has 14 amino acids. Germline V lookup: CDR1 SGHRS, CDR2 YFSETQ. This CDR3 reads CASSVGGGNTEAFF. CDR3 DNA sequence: TGCGCCAGCAGCGTGGGTGGAGGGAACACTGAAGCTTTCTTT.

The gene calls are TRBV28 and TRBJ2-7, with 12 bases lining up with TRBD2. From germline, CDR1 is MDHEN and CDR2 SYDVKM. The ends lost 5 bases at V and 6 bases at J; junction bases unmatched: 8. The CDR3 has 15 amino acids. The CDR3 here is CASSRLAGERIEQYF. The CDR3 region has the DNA TGTGCCAGCAGTCGACTAGCGGGAGAACGCATCGAGCAGTACTTC. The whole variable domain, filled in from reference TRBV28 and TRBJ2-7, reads DVKVTQSSRYLVKRTGEKVFLECVQDMDHENMFWYRQDPGLGLRLIYFSYDVKMKEKGDIPEGYSVSREKKERFSLILESASTNQTSMYLCASSRLAGERIEQYFGPGTRLTVT.

This chain's CDR3 is CASSQTQLAGRYEQYF. Written as DNA, the CDR3 is TGCGCCAGCAGCCAAACCCAACTAGCGGGACGATACGAGCAGTACTTC. The chain recombines TRBV4-1 with TRBJ2-7; the match to TRBD2 covers 10 bases. Trimming cost V 2 bases and J 4 bases; bases outside gene matches: 8. From germline, CDR1 is MGHRA and CDR2 YSYEKL. This CDR3 contains 16 residues.

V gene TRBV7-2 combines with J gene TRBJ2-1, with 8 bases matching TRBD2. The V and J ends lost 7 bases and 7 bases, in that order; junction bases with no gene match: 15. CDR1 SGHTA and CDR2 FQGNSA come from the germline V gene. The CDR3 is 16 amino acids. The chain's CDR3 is CASILIPGLGKNEQFF. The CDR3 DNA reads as TGTGCCAGCATCCTTATACCGGGACTAGGAAAAAATGAGCAGTTCTTC.

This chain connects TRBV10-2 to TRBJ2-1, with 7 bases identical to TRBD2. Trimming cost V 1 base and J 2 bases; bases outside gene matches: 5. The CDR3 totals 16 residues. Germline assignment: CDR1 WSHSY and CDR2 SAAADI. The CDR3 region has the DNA TGCGCCAGCAGTGAGTTTGGGGGGGGACCCTACAATGAGCAGTTCTTC. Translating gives CASSEFGGGPYNEQFF.

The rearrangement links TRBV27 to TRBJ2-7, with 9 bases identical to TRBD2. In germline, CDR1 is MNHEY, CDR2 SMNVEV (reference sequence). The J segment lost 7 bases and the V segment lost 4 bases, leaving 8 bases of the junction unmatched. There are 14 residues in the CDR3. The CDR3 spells CASSYGLASGEQYF. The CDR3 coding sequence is TGTGCCAGCAGTTACGGACTAGCGTCGGGGGAGCAGTACTTC.